The present T cell receptor (beta chain) was sequenced within a study of CD8+ T cells in alopecia areata. Overall study: Treatment of the treated patients consisted of oral tofacitinib, 5 to 10 mg twice daily. Tofacitinib administration persisted for 6 to 18 months, succeeded by 6 months off drug. General study findings and limits: On tofacitinib, scalp and blood still held many of the expanded lesional clones.

Germline values: CDR1 MNHEY, CDR2 SMNVEV (reference sequence). V shed 7 bases and J shed 7 bases, with 5 bases lying between them. This CDR3 has 10 residues. This clone has only a few counts. The antigen is undetermined. The treatment: oral pan-JAK inhibitor, 5-10 mg twice daily. In alopecia areata patients, both lesional scalp punch biopsies and peripheral blood were collected. RNA was isolated and reverse transcribed to cDNA, the sequencing template. Using immunoSEQ multiplex PCR, the repertoire was profiled, and TCRdb retains in-frame clones only, with some absent. Here the sample spans hundreds of thousands of clones, roughly 50% being singletons.

The source was CD4+ T cells sorted from blood, collected at week 24, from a patient treated with tofacitinib. The sequence came from a human donor with alopecia areata. The chain employs TRBV27 and TRBJ2-1; D unclear. As DNA, the CDR3 is TGTGCCAGCACTCAAAATGAGCAGTTCTTC. This translates into CASTQNEQFF.